This note documents a single TCR beta chain sequence. This entry comes from a study of technical replicates of blood from a handful of donors. TCRdb keeps only in-frame clones here, not all; method: immunoSEQ multiplex PCR. The repertoire holds 91,000 or so clones, with around 95% as singletons. The V gene end was trimmed by 6 bases and the J gene end by 4 bases; junction bases not matched to a gene: 11. CDR3 length: 16 amino acids. Germline values: CDR1 MNHNY, CDR2 SVGAGI (reference sequence). The chain is built from TRBV6-6 and TRBJ2-2; 7 nucleotides align to TRBD1. Source material: T cells isolated from PBMCs. The source of this sequence is a human donor in good health. CDR3 sequence (DNA): TGTGCCAGCAGACCACCTAACAGGGGTCGCACCGGGGAGCTGTTTTTT. Residues: CASRPPNRGRTGELFF.